One and the same sample provided the 17 T cell receptor beta chains below, sequenced in a study of blood T cell repertoires in COVID-19. Repertoires were generated with immunoSEQ multiplex PCR, while TCRdb's copy carries only in-frame clones and drops some. The table records about 230,000 clones, roughly 91% of them present only once. Material: PBMCs or T cells enriched from blood (not recorded which). These receptors were taken from a woman in her twenties or thirties with acute COVID-19.

The V and J genes are TRBV3-1 (or the pseudogene TRBV3-2) and TRBJ1-1, with D perhaps TRBD1 (5 bases). V dropped 1 base and J dropped 4 bases, with 7 bases sitting between them. This CDR3 comprises 13 residues. Germline CDR1 is LGHDT and CDR2 is YNNKEL (reference sequence). The chain's CDR3 is CASSQAGGTEAFF. In nucleotides, the CDR3 is TGTGCCAGCAGCCAAGCGGGGGGCACTGAAGCTTTCTTT.

The chain carries TRBV4-3 and TRBJ1-5; D gene uncertain. Germline values: CDR1 LGHNA, CDR2 YSLEER. The CDR3 contains 17 residues. V shed 0 bases and J shed 1 base, with 13 bases lying between them. The CDR3 DNA reads TGCGCCAGCAGCCAAGAATCCGTAGAACCGAGCAATCAGCCCCAGCATTTT. Its protein is CASSQESVEPSNQPQHF.

The J gene is TRBJ2-7, the V gene TRBV19, with a tentative D call TRBD2 (7 bases). Germline V CDR1 and CDR2: LNHDA, SQIVND (reference sequence). V was pared by 2 bases and J by 2 bases, with 16 bases between. The CDR3 totals 16 residues. CDR3 in amino acids: CASSIRGGSTAYEQYF. CDR3 coding DNA: TGTGCCAGTAGTATAAGGGGGGGCTCTACGGCCTACGAGCAGTACTTC. The complete variable domain, with remaining parts taken from reference TRBV19 and TRBJ2-7, reads DGGITQSPKYLFRKEGQNVTLSCEQNLNHDAMYWYRQDPGQGLRLIYYSQIVNDFQKGDIAEGYSVSREKKESFPLTVTSAQKNPTAFYLCASSIRGGSTAYEQYFGPGTRLTVT.

The V gene is TRBV6-5, the J gene TRBJ2-1; 7 nucleotides agree with TRBD2. CDR3 size: 16 residues. Germline assignment: CDR1 MNHEY and CDR2 SVGAGI. Losses at the gene ends were 0 bases for V and 1 base for J; bases not matched to a gene: 3. DNA for the CDR3: TGTGCCAGCAGTTACTCACAGCGGGGATCCTACAATGAGCAGTTCTTC. Translating it yields CASSYSQRGSYNEQFF.

The chain carries TRBV28 and TRBJ1-4; 9 nucleotides line up with TRBD1. The CDR3 is 14 amino acids. The V gene end was trimmed by 3 bases and the J gene end by 7 bases; junction bases not matched to a gene: 3. CDR1 is MDHEN and CDR2 is SYDVKM in the germline V gene. DNA for the CDR3: TGTGCCAGCAGTTTTCCGACAGGGGGTGAAAAACTGTTTTTT. This encodes CASSFPTGGEKLFF.

In its sample, this clone was seen once. The chain links TRBV5-5 to TRBJ2-2; a possible D gene is TRBD2 (5 bases). Deletions cut 4 bases from V and 6 bases from J, with 16 bases between. The germline CDR1 and CDR2 sequences are SGHKS and YYEKEE (reference sequence). The CDR3 runs to 15 residues. CDR3 nucleotides: TGTGCCAGCAGCCGGGCCCTCGGGGAGCCCGGGGAGCTGTTTTTT. Translation: CASSRALGEPGELFF. Variable domain in full (rest from reference TRBV5-5 and TRBJ2-2): DAGVTQSPTHLIKTRGQQVTLRCSPISGHKSVSWYQQVLGQGPQFIFQYYEKEERGRGNFPDRFSARQFPNYSSELNVNALLLGDSALYLCASSRALGEPGELFFGEGSRLTVL.

The V call is TRBV25-1, the J call TRBJ1-5; 9 bases are a match to TRBD1. The CDR3 is made up of 16 amino acids. Per germline, CDR1 MGHDK and CDR2 SYGVNS. V gave up 2 bases and J gave up 4 bases; unmatched junction bases: 6. The chain's CDR3 is CASSETGGQANQPQHF. CDR3 DNA: TGTGCCAGCAGTGAAACAGGGGGCCAAGCAAATCAGCCCCAGCATTTT.

The genes are TRBV9 and TRBJ2-2, with TRBD1 identical over 9 bases. Losses at the gene ends were 3 bases for V and 2 bases for J; bases not matched to a gene: 14. The CDR3 contains 19 residues. Germline CDR1 SGDLS, CDR2 YYNGEE. The CDR3 reads CASSAEGRTGVLNTGELFF. The DNA for the CDR3 is TGTGCCAGCAGCGCCGAAGGAAGGACAGGGGTTCTCAACACCGGGGAGCTGTTTTTT.

This clone occurred once. The rearrangement joins TRBV11-3 to TRBJ1-1; no clear D. In germline, CDR1 is SGHNT, CDR2 YENEEA. V was pared by 2 bases and J by 6 bases, with 13 bases between. The CDR3 has 14 amino acids. The CDR3 nucleotides read TGTGCCAGCAGCTTACGAGGTATAGCGGCTGAAGCTTTCTTT. The encoded protein is CASSLRGIAAEAFF.

A single count supports this clone. The V gene is TRBV5-1, the J gene TRBJ1-2; D may be TRBD1 (6 bases). Trimming took off 2 bases at V and 7 bases at J, with 18 bases between the two ends. The CDR3 is made up of 15 amino acids. The germline V gene has CDR1 SGHRS and CDR2 YFSETQ. CDR3 DNA: TGCGCCAGCAGCTTTCAAGCTCGGACAGTCCGTGGCTACACCTTC. As protein: CASSFQARTVRGYTF.

The chain uses TRBV30 and TRBJ1-2; D is perhaps TRBD1 (6 bases). Trimming took off 8 bases at V and 5 bases at J, with 15 bases between the two ends. The CDR3 totals 12 residues. CDR1 is GTSNPN, CDR2 SVGIG, per germline (reference sequence). The CDR3 nucleotides read TGTGCCCTGGCCACGGGACAATATGGCTACACCTTC. Translated: CALATGQYGYTF.

V usage is TRBV29-1 and J usage is TRBJ2-7, with 12 positions matching TRBD1. The CDR3 length is 14 residues. The junction had 4 bases not matched to a gene; V was cut back by 3 bases and J by 4 bases. Germline CDR1 reads SQVTM; CDR2 reads ANQGSEA. CDR3 residues: CSVEGTGGLYEQYF. Written as DNA, the CDR3 is TGCAGCGTTGAGGGGACAGGGGGCTTGTACGAGCAGTACTTC.

The chain employs TRBV7-6 and TRBJ2-1; maybe TRBD2 (5 bases). CDR1 and CDR2 from the germline V gene are SGHVS and FNYEAQ. Between the trimmed V and J ends, which lost 2 bases and 0 bases, there was a span of 11 bases. The CDR3 is 16 amino acids. The CDR3 sequence: CASSLRTGSSYNEQFF. CDR3 in DNA: TGTGCCAGCAGCTTAAGGACTGGTAGCTCCTACAATGAGCAGTTCTTC.

This sequence joins TRBV27 and TRBJ1-1, with no clear D. Per the germline V gene, CDR1 is MNHEY and CDR2 is SMNVEV (reference sequence). With 2 bases removed from V and 0 bases from J, the gap between germline ends came to 10 bases. This CDR3 is built from 15 residues. CDR3 sequence: CASSLEGTVNTEAFF. CDR3 DNA sequence: TGTGCCAGCAGTTTAGAGGGAACCGTGAACACTGAAGCTTTCTTT.

This rearrangement joins TRBV2 to TRBJ2-2; possible D gene TRBD2, 6 bases. The CDR3 runs 14 residues. Germline V CDR1 and CDR2: SNHLY, FYNNEI. V was pared by 4 bases and J by 5 bases, with 11 bases between. The DNA of the CDR3 is TGTGCCAGCAGTGTCCGGCGGGGAACCGGGGAGCTGTTTTTT. Translated, it gives CASSVRRGTGELFF.

The chain has TRBV27 and TRBJ1-3, with D possibly matching TRBD1 (5 bases). Trimming cost V 2 bases and J 4 bases, with 9 bases left between them. There are 14 residues in the CDR3. From germline, CDR1 is MNHEY and CDR2 SMNVEV (reference sequence). The CDR3 protein is CASSLGQGGNTIYF. DNA of the CDR3: TGTGCCAGCAGTTTAGGGCAGGGAGGAAACACCATATATTTT.

This chain connects TRBV10-1 to TRBJ1-4, with a weak D call TRBD1 (5 bases). V lost 6 bases, J lost 0 bases, and 11 bases lay in between. The CDR3 totals 15 residues. Germline CDR1 is WNHNN and CDR2 is SYGVQD (reference sequence). CDR3 in amino acids: CASRDNTATNEKLFF. The CDR3 region has the DNA TGCGCCAGCAGGGACAACACTGCAACTAATGAAAAACTGTTTTTT.